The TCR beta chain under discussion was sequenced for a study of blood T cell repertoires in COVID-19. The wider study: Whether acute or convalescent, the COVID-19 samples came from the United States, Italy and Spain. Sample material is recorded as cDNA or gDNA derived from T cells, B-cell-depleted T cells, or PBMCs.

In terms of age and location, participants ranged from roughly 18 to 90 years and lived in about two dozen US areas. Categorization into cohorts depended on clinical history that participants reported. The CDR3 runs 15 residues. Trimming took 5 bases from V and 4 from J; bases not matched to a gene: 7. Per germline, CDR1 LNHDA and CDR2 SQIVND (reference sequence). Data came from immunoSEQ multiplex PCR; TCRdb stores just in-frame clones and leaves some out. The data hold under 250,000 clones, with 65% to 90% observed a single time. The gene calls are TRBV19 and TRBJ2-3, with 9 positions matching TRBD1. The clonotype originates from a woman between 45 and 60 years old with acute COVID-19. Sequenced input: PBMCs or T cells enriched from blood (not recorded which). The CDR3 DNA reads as TGTGCCAGTAGTTCGGGACAGGGAGGTGCAGATACGCAGTATTTT. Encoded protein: CASSSGQGGADTQYF.